The sequence of this T cell receptor beta chain was determined in a study of T cell repertoires in cytomegalovirus infection. At the level of the study: Indications of both CMV infection and matching HLA type were provided by public TCR beta signatures. Study outcomes and limitations: Ex vivo, HLA-C-restricted CMV-specific TCR beta clonotypes prevailed over the rest of the response.

TCRdb fed the reads into MiXCR, producing one record per CDR3 protein. The sample carries about 360,000 distinct CDR3 sequences, around 18% recorded once. This CDR3 region has 11 residues. Trimming cost V 6 bases and J 5 bases, with 7 bases left between them. For this clonotype: Its antigen remains unknown.

The sequence came from a human donor in good health (CMV status not recorded). Some clones in this sample may be carry-over from other donors' samples. This chain uses TRBV12-3 or TRBV12-4 with TRBJ2-5; D is uncertain. Specimen: PBMCs. The CDR3 spells CASSPAETQYF. The CDR3 nucleotides are TGTGCCAGCAGCCCGGCGGAGACCCAGTACTTC.